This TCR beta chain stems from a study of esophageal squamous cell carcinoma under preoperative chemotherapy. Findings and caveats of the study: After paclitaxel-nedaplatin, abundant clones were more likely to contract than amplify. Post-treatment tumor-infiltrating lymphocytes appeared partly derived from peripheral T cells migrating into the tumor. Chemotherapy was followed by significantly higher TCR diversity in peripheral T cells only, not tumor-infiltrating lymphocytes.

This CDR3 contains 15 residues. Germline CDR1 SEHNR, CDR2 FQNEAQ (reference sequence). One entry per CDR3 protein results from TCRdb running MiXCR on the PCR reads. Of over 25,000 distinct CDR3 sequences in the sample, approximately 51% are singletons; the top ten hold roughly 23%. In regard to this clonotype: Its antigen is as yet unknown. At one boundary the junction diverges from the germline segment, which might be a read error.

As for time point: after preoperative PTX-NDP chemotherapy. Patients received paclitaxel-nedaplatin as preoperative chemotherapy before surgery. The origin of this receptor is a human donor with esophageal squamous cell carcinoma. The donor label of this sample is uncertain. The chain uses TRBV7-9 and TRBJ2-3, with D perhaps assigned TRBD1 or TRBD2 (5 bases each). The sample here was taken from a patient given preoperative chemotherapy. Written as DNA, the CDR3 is TGTGCCAGCAGTTCGGGGCTGTGCCCCACCGATACGCAGTACTTT. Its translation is CASSSGLCPTDTQYF.